One T cell receptor (beta chain) is described in this entry. Method: immunoSEQ multiplex PCR; TCRdb's copy keeps in-frame clones and lacks some. There are tens of thousands of clones in the sample; 95% to 98% occur only once, and around 0.15% lies in the top ten. The data stem from a study of technical replicates of blood from a handful of donors. The CDR3 has 11 amino acids. Germline V gene lookup returns CDR1 DFQATT and CDR2 SNEGSKA (reference sequence). The germline V and J ends were trimmed by 7 bases and 0 bases, with 6 bases remaining between them. Sample: T cells isolated from PBMCs. The source is a human donor in good health. The chain uses TRBV20-1 and TRBJ1-2; no clear D. The CDR3 reads CSVDSNYGYTF. In nucleotides, the CDR3 is TGCAGTGTTGACTCTAACTATGGCTACACCTTC.